This is a list of T cell receptor beta chains from one sample in a study of cytomegalovirus exposure and HLA in healthy donors. Repertoires were generated with immunoSEQ multiplex PCR, while TCRdb's copy carries only in-frame clones and drops some. The profile shows 100,000 or so clones, around 80% of them singletons. The specimen was PBMCs. The receptors originated from a young man in good health and CMV-seronegative. Both conserved end residues are part of each CDR3. D genes are given only for firm matches. Clone size is given for some rows only: seen once, a few or many times, or a class if the clone is expanded.

abundance | d_gene | j_gene | v_gene | CDR3nt | CDR3aa
few | . | TRBJ2-5 | TRBV9 | TGTGCCAGCAGCGTAGGGCCTGGAGGGTTCCAAGAGACCCAGTACTTC | CASSVGPGGFQETQYF
. | . | TRBJ1-5 | TRBV18 | TGTGCCAGCTCTCACGGACAGCCAGATAATCAGCCCCAGCATTTT | CASSHGQPDNQPQHF
. | TRBD1 | TRBJ1-1 | TRBV19 | TGTGCCAGTAGTATAGTAGGGACAGGGTACACTGAAGCTTTCTTT | CASSIVGTGYTEAFF
. | . | TRBJ2-3 | TRBV7-2 | TGTGCCAGCAGCTTAGCGCTAAGATTCACAGATACGCAGTATTTT | CASSLALRFTDTQYF
. | . | TRBJ2-3 | TRBV19 | TGTGCCAGTAGTATGGGTTTAACAAGCGGTAGCACAGATACGCAGTATTTT | CASSMGLTSGSTDTQYF
. | . | TRBJ2-7 | TRBV11-2 | TGTGCCAGCAGCTTCGCGGGGGCGGTATACGAGCAGTACTTC | CASSFAGAVYEQYF
. | . | TRBJ1-2 | TRBV27 | TGTGCCAGCAGTTTTATGAATCAGGGTGGCAACTATGGCTACACCTTC | CASSFMNQGGNYGYTF
. | . | TRBJ2-3 | TRBV30 | TGTGCCTGGAGGGGGATAGCGGTCCGTAGCACAGATACGCAGTATTTT | CAWRGIAVRSTDTQYF
. | TRBD1 | TRBJ2-5 | TRBV11-2 | TGTGCCAGCAGCTTAGACGCCTACAGGGGGAATCAAGAGACCCAGTACTTC | CASSLDAYRGNQETQYF
. | . | TRBJ2-5 | TRBV21-1 | TGTGCCAGCAGCAAAGTTTGGGCTAGCGGGGGGAGCCTAAAAGAGACCCAGTACTTC | CASSKVWASGGSLKETQYF
. | . | TRBJ2-7 | TRBV14 | TGTGCCAGCAGCCAAGAGAGAAAGCACCAGTACTTC | CASSQERKHQYF
. | TRBD1 | TRBJ1-2 | TRBV7-9 | TGTGCCAGCAACTTAGACAGGGATTCTGGTGGCTACACCTTC | CASNLDRDSGGYTF
. | TRBD2 | TRBJ2-1 | TRBV5-1 | TGCGCCAGCAGCGTACTAGCGTCGAGCTCCTACAATGAGCAGTTCTTC | CASSVLASSSYNEQFF
. | TRBD2 | TRBJ2-2 | TRBV11-2 | TGTGCCAGCAGGCTAGCGGGGGGATCCACCGGGGAGCTGTTTTTT | CASRLAGGSTGELFF
. | TRBD1 | TRBJ1-5 | TRBV6-1 | TGTGCTCTCAGGGGGGATAATCAGCCCCAGCATTTT | CALRGDNQPQHF
. | . | TRBJ1-3 | TRBV5-5 | TGTGCCAGCAGCTTGGGGGCGGGAACTGGAAACACCATATATTTT | CASSLGAGTGNTIYF
. | TRBD2 | TRBJ2-1 | TRBV5-1 | TGCGCCAGCAGCTTGACGGTAGCGGGGGGGGACTACAATGAGCAGTTCTTC | CASSLTVAGGDYNEQFF
few | . | TRBJ2-7 | TRBV25-1 | TGTGCCAGCAGTGAGCTTCGGGAGCAGTACTTC | CASSELREQYF